These 28 T cell receptor beta chains were all obtained from the same sample, sequenced in a study of early stage breast cancer tumors. Clones were sequenced by immunoSEQ multiplex PCR, and TCRdb holds only the in-frame ones, with some missing. The sample carries roughly 30,000 clones, roughly four fifths recorded once. The specimen was blood. The receptors derive from a person in their fifties with breast cancer.

The V and J genes are TRBV14 and TRBJ1-6, with D possibly being TRBD1 (5 bases). Deletions cut 4 bases from V and 3 bases from J, with 10 bases between. Germline CDR1 and CDR2: SGHDN and FVKESK. The CDR3 totals 15 residues. CDR3 nucleotide sequence: TGTGCCAGCAGCCCGCTCGACAGCTATAATTCACCCCTCCACTTT. Protein sequence: CASSPLDSYNSPLHF.

The CDR3 DNA sequence: TGTGCCAGCAGTGAATTGACTAGACGGCAGTTCTTC. Its protein is CASSELTRRQFF. The rearrangement joins TRBV2 to TRBJ2-1, with a tentative D call TRBD2 (6 bases). This CDR3 spans 12 amino acids. CDR1 and CDR2 (germline): SNHLY, FYNNEI. V lost 2 bases, J lost 12 bases, and 11 bases lay in between.

V usage is TRBV7-2 and J usage is TRBJ2-2, with 7 bases that match TRBD1. Germline-derived CDR1 and CDR2 are SGHTA and FQGNSA. The CDR3 totals 15 residues. The ends lost 5 bases at V and 0 bases at J; junction bases unmatched: 3. The CDR3: CASSPGTANTGELFF. The CDR3, as DNA: TGTGCCAGCAGCCCCGGGACAGCGAACACCGGGGAGCTGTTTTTT.

The chain couples TRBV6-1 to TRBJ2-1; TRBD2 matches at 11 bases. V gave up 6 bases and J gave up 3 bases; unmatched junction bases: 1. The germline CDR1 and CDR2 sequences are MNHNS and SASEGT. The length of the CDR3 is 14 residues. As DNA, the CDR3 is TGTGCCAGCAGACTAGCGGGGGACTACAATGAGCAGTTCTTC. It codes for CASRLAGDYNEQFF.

This sequence joins TRBV18 and TRBJ2-5, with D perhaps matching TRBD2 (5 bases). With 6 bases removed from V and 3 bases from J, the gap between germline ends came to 17 bases. This CDR3 has 15 amino acids. The germline V gene encodes CDR1 KGHSH and CDR2 LQKENI. The CDR3 DNA is TGTGCCAGCTCCCCAACATGGACGGGGAAAGAGACCCAGTACTTC. Its translation is CASSPTWTGKETQYF.

This chain connects TRBV4-1 to TRBJ1-1; D is possibly TRBD1 (5 bases). V lost 0 bases to trimming and J lost 7 bases, with 12 bases between them. Germline-derived CDR1 and CDR2 are MGHRA and YSYEKL. CDR3 length: 14 residues. The CDR3 DNA reads as TGCGCCAGCAGCCAAGAGGCAGGGTGGCGTGAAGCTTTCTTT. Its protein is CASSQEAGWREAFF.

The chain recombines TRBV10-3 with TRBJ2-7; 14 nucleotides align to TRBD2. V lost 6 bases and J lost 3; bases outside the gene matches: 4. Germline values: CDR1 ENHRY, CDR2 SYGVKD. The CDR3 has 15 residues. CDR3 residues: CAIRGLAGEHYEQYF. The CDR3 DNA follows: TGTGCCATCAGGGGACTAGCGGGGGAGCACTACGAGCAGTACTTC.

V usage is TRBV4-2 and J usage is TRBJ1-5; D is perhaps TRBD1 (6 bases). V lost 4 bases and J 6 bases, leaving 13 bases between the germline ends. The germline CDR1 and CDR2 sequences are LGHNA and YNFKEQ. The CDR3 runs 14 residues. The CDR3 region has the DNA TGTGCCAGCAGCCCTACAGGGTTAAGTCAGCCCCAGCATTTT. Amino acids: CASSPTGLSQPQHF.

V usage is TRBV5-1 and J usage is TRBJ1-4; D not certain. The V and J ends lost 0 bases and 11 bases respectively, with 20 bases between them. The length of the CDR3 is 16 residues. Germline V gives CDR1 SGHRS, CDR2 YFSETQ. The CDR3 bases are TGCGCCAGCAGCTTGGCCATTCACAGAGAACAGAGGAAACTGTTTTTT. It is translated as CASSLAIHREQRKLFF.

The chain couples TRBV6-1 to TRBJ2-7; 8 positions agree with TRBD1. The CDR3 spans 14 residues. Germline trimming cut 6 bases from V and 13 bases from J; bases unmatched to any gene: 17. Germline V gene sequence: CDR1 MNHNS, CDR2 SASEGT. CDR3 region: CASRSQGDRGSVYF. CDR3 DNA sequence: TGTGCCAGCAGATCACAGGGGGACCGGGGGTCAGTCTACTTC.

The chain is built from TRBV19 and TRBJ1-5, with a possible D match to TRBD1 (5 bases). Germline CDR1 reads LNHDA; CDR2 reads SQIVND (reference sequence). The CDR3 runs 16 residues. V was trimmed by 5 bases and J by 9 bases, leaving 23 bases between them. The CDR3 protein is CASSSFRGKGVRPQHF. In DNA form, the CDR3 reads TGTGCCAGTAGTTCCTTTAGGGGAAAGGGTGTTCGGCCCCAGCATTTT.

The chain couples TRBV7-9 to TRBJ2-1; 10 positions match TRBD2. This CDR3 comprises 15 residues. The J segment lost 6 bases and the V segment lost 5 bases, leaving 7 bases of the junction unmatched. CDR1 and CDR2 from the germline V gene are SEHNR and FQNEAQ (reference sequence). The CDR3 nucleotides read TGTGCCAGCAGCGGGAGCGGGAGGGGGGGCAATGAGCAGTTCTTC. It yields the protein CASSGSGRGGNEQFF.

The chain has TRBV7-9 and TRBJ2-3; tentatively, D is TRBD1 (6 bases). V lost 3 bases and J lost 5, with 21 bases in between. Germline V gene sequence: CDR1 SEHNR, CDR2 FQNEAQ (reference sequence). The CDR3 is 17 residues long. The CDR3: CASSLLRGGIREDTQYF. Written as DNA, the CDR3 is TGTGCCAGCAGCTTGCTGCGAGGGGGAATACGGGAAGATACGCAGTATTTT.

CDR3 coding DNA: TGTGCCAGCAGCTTGACGCCCGGGACGTTGTACGATACGCAGTATTTT. It encodes CASSLTPGTLYDTQYF. V usage is TRBV11-2 and J usage is TRBJ2-3, with D possibly called TRBD1 or TRBD2 (5 bases each). There are 16 residues in the CDR3. Trimming shortened V by 3 bases and J by 6 bases, and 19 bases separated the two germline ends. Germline V CDR1 and CDR2: SGHAT, FQNNGV.

This clone was recorded a few times. The CDR3 protein is CASSPPSNYGYTF. The CDR3 nucleotides are TGTGCCAGCAGCCCCCCAAGTAACTATGGCTACACCTTC. The chain has TRBV7-2 and TRBJ1-2; D remains unclear. This CDR3 is built from 13 residues. CDR1 is SGHTA, CDR2 FQGNSA, per germline. The V end lost 5 bases, the J end lost 1 base, and 8 bases lay between the germline ends.

The chain has TRBV5-1 and TRBJ2-3; 12 bases line up with TRBD2. The CDR3 is made up of 16 amino acids. Germline V gene data show CDR1 as SGHRS and CDR2 as YFSETQ. Losses at the gene ends were 0 bases for V and 2 bases for J; bases not matched to a gene: 1. The CDR3 DNA sequence: TGCGCCAGCAGCTTGGGACTAGCGGGGGCCACAGATACGCAGTATTTT. Protein: CASSLGLAGATDTQYF.

The chain is built from TRBV5-1 and TRBJ1-1; no definite D call. Germline CDR1 SGHRS, CDR2 YFSETQ. Trimming stripped 1 base from V and 0 bases from J, with 13 bases between. The CDR3 sequence is 16 residues long. CDR3 residues: CASSLTGSLMNTEAFF. The CDR3 DNA reads TGCGCCAGCAGCTTGACGGGCAGCCTCATGAACACTGAAGCTTTCTTT.

The genes are TRBV2 and TRBJ2-5, with 8 bases lining up with TRBD1. This CDR3 has 14 residues. Germline CDR1 reads SNHLY; CDR2 reads FYNNEI. J lost 3 bases, V lost 6 bases, and 6 bases had no gene match. CDR3 coding DNA: TGTGCCAGCAGAGGACAGGGCATAGAAGAGACCCAGTACTTC. This encodes CASRGQGIEETQYF. Based on the CDR3 plus reference TRBV2 and TRBJ2-5, the full variable domain is EPEVTQTPSHQVTQMGQEVILRCVPISNHLYFYWYRQILGQKVEFLVSFYNNEISEKSEIFDDQFSVERPDGSNFTLKIRSTKLEDSAMYFCASRGQGIEETQYFGPGTRLLVL.

The chain recombines TRBV19 with TRBJ1-5; TRBD1 matches 9 bases. Per the germline V gene, CDR1 is LNHDA and CDR2 is SQIVND (reference sequence). The V segment lost 4 bases and the J segment 4 bases; nucleotides outside the gene matches: 5. The CDR3 has 15 amino acids. The DNA for the CDR3 is TGTGCCAGTAGTAGGGGACAGGGCTTAAATCAGCCCCAGCATTTT. Its translation is CASSRGQGLNQPQHF.

The chain links TRBV5-6 to TRBJ2-7, with D possibly being TRBD2 (6 bases). This CDR3 is 14 amino acids long. With 6 bases removed from V and 3 bases from J, the gap between germline ends came to 16 bases. Germline assignment: CDR1 SGHDT and CDR2 YYEEEE. CDR3 in amino acids: CASKGTGVDYEQYF. CDR3 bases: TGTGCCAGCAAGGGGACGGGGGTGGACTACGAGCAGTACTTC.

The chain employs TRBV15 and TRBJ2-1; weak D call: TRBD1 (5 bases). The germline V and J ends were trimmed by 0 bases and 10 bases, with 13 bases remaining between them. The germline V gene has CDR1 LNHNV and CDR2 YYDKDF (reference sequence). The CDR3 loop spans 14 amino acids. In DNA, the CDR3 is TGTGCCACCAGCAGAGATCGGGCAGGGCGGGAGCAGTTCTTC. Residues: CATSRDRAGREQFF.

This chain connects TRBV5-6 to TRBJ2-1, with D uncertain. With 0 bases removed from V and 0 bases from J, the gap between germline ends came to 10 bases. Germline CDR1 is SGHDT and CDR2 is YYEEEE. The CDR3 extends over 16 amino acids. CDR3: CASSLAGPSSYNEQFF. Written as DNA, the CDR3 is TGTGCCAGCAGCTTGGCTGGGCCGAGCTCCTACAATGAGCAGTTCTTC.

The rearrangement uses TRBV11-2 and TRBJ1-5; D gene uncertain. Trimming pared 4 bases from V and 2 bases from J, leaving 15 bases between. This CDR3 is 16 amino acids long. Germline CDR1 reads SGHAT; CDR2 reads FQNNGV. The CDR3 DNA sequence: TGTGCCAGCAGCTCTCGCGGGGATGCCGGCAATCAGCCCCAGCATTTT. It codes for CASSSRGDAGNQPQHF.

The V call is TRBV5-4, the J call TRBJ2-5; the match to TRBD2 covers 10 bases. V lost 7 bases, J lost 5 bases, and 14 bases stayed unmatched. The CDR3 has 16 residues. Germline CDR1 reads SGHNT; CDR2 reads YYREEE (reference sequence). The CDR3 DNA follows: TGTGCCAGCTACGATCGAGCGGGAGGGCTTTGGGAGACCCAGTACTTC. This encodes CASYDRAGGLWETQYF.

The chain carries TRBV18 and TRBJ1-4, with 9 bases fitting TRBD1. The germline V gene has CDR1 KGHSH and CDR2 LQKENI. The trim removed 0 bases at V and 5 bases at J, leaving 1 base unmatched. The CDR3 has 15 residues. CDR3 loop: CASSPPGTGNEKLFF. In DNA form, the CDR3 reads TGTGCCAGCTCACCACCCGGGACAGGGAATGAAAAACTGTTTTTT.

The CDR3: CASSYLGVTEAFF. As DNA, the CDR3 is TGTGCCAGCAGCTACCTGGGGGTTACTGAAGCTTTCTTT. V gene TRBV6-5 combines with J gene TRBJ1-1; perhaps TRBD1 as D (5 bases). Trimming shortened V by 6 bases and J by 5 bases, and 13 bases separated the two germline ends. CDR1 and CDR2 (germline): MNHEY, SVGAGI. CDR3 length equals 13 residues.

The rearrangement uses TRBV28 and TRBJ1-2, with a possible D match to TRBD1 (6 bases). CDR1 and CDR2 from the germline V gene are MDHEN and SYDVKM. V lost 10 bases and J lost 3, with 18 bases in between. The CDR3 has 14 residues. The DNA of the CDR3 is TGTGCCATAGGACGGGGGCGATATGACTATGGCTACACCTTC. Encoded protein: CAIGRGRYDYGYTF.

This clone has a handful of counts. V and J are TRBV19 and TRBJ1-1; possible D gene TRBD1, 6 bases. The CDR3 is 14 residues long. The V and J ends lost 3 bases and 3 bases respectively, with 11 bases between them. The V gene's germline CDR1 is LNHDA and CDR2 SQIVND (reference sequence). The DNA of the CDR3 is TGTGCCAGTAGTATCTGGGGGCTCGACACTGAAGCTTTCTTT. Translation gives CASSIWGLDTEAFF.